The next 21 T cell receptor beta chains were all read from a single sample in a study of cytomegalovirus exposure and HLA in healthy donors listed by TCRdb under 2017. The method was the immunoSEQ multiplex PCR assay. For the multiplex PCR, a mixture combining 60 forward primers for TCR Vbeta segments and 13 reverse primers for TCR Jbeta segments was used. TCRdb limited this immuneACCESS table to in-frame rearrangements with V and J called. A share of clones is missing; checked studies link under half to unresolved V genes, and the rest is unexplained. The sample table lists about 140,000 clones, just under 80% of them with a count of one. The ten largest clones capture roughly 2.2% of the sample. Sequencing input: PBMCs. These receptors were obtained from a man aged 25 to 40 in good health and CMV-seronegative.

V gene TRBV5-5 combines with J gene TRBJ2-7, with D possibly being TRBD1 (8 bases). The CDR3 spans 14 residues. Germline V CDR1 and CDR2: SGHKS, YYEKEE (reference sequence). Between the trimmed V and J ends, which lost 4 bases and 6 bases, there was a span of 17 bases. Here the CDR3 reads CASSAWTGRGEQYF. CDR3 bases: TGTGCCAGCAGCGCCTGGACAGGGAGGGGCGAGCAGTACTTC.

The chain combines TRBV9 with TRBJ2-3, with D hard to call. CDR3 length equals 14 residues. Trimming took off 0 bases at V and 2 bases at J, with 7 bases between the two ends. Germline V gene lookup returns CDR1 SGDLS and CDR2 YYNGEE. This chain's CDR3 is CASSVGGDTDTQYF. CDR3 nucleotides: TGTGCCAGCAGCGTAGGCGGTGACACAGATACGCAGTATTTT.

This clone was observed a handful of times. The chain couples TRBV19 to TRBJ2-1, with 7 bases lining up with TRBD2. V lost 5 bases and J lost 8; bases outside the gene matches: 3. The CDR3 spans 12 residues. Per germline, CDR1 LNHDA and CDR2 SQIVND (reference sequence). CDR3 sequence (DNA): TGTGCCAGTAGTCCTACTAGCGATGAGCAGTTCTTC. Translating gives CASSPTSDEQFF.

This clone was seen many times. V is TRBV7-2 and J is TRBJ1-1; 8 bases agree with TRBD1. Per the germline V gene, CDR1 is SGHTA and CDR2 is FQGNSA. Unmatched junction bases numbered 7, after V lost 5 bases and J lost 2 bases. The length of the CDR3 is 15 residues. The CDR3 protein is CASSSRTGINTEAFF. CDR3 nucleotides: TGTGCCAGCAGCAGCCGGACAGGGATTAACACTGAAGCTTTCTTT. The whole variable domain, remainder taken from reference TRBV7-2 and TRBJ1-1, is GAGVSQSPSNKVTEKGKDVELRCDPISGHTALYWYRQSLGQGLEFLIYFQGNSAPDKSGLPSDRFSAERTGGSVSTLTIQRTQQEDSAVYLCASSSRTGINTEAFFGQGTRLTVV.

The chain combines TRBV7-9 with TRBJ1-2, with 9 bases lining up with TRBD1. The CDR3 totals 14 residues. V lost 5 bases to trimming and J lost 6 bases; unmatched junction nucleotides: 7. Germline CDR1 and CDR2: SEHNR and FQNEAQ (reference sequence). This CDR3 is CASSAPGTGNGYTF. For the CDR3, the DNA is TGTGCCAGCAGCGCCCCCGGGACAGGGAATGGCTACACCTTC. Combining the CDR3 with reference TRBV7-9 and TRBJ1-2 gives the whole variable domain DTGVSQNPRHKITKRGQNVTFRCDPISEHNRLYWYRQTLGQGPEFLTYFQNEAQLEKSRLLSDRFSAERPKGSFSTLEIQRTEQGDSAMYLCASSAPGTGNGYTFGSGTRLTVV.

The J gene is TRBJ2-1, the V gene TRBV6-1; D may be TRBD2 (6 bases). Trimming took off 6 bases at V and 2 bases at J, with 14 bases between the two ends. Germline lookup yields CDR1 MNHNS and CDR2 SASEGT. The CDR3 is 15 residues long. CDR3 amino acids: CASSRTTNPYNEQFF. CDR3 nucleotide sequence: TGTGCCAGCAGCCGGACTACCAATCCCTACAATGAGCAGTTCTTC.

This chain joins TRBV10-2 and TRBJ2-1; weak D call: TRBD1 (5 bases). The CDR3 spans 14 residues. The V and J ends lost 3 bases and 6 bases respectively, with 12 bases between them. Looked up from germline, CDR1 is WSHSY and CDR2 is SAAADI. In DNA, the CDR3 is TGCGCCAGCAGTGATCAGGGTATCCTCAATGAGCAGTTCTTC. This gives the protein CASSDQGILNEQFF.

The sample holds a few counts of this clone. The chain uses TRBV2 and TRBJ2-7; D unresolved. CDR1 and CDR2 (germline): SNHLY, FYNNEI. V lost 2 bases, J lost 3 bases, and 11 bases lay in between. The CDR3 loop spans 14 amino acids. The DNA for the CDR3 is TGTGCCAGCAGTGAACGGTCACACAGCTACGAGCAGTACTTC. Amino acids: CASSERSHSYEQYF.

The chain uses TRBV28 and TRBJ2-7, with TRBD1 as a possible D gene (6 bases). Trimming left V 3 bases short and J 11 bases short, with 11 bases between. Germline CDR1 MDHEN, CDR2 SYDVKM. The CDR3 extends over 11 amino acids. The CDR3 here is CASSLGAFEYF. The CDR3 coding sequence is TGTGCCAGCAGTTTGGGGGCCTTCGAGTACTTC.

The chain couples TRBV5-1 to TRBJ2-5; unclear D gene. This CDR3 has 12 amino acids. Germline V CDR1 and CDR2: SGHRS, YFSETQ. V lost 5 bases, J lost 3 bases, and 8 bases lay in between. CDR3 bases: TGCGCCAGCAGAGTACGGGAAGAGACCCAGTACTTC. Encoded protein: CASRVREETQYF.

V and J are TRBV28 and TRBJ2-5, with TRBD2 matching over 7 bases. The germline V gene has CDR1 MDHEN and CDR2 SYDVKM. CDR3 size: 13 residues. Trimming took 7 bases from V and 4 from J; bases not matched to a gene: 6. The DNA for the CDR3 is TGTGCCAGCATCCGAGCGGGGTCAGAGACCCAGTACTTC. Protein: CASIRAGSETQYF.

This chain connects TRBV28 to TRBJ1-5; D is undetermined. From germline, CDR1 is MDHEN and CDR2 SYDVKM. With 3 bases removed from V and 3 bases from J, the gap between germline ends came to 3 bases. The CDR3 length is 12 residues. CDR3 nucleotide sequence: TGTGCCAGCAGTTTTATCAATCAGCCCCAGCATTTT. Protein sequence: CASSFINQPQHF.

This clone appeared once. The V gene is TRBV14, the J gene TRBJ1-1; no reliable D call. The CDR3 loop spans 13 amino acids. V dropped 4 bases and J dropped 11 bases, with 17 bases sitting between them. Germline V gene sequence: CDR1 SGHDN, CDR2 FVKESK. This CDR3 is CASSPFVAAQAFF. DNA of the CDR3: TGTGCCAGCAGCCCGTTCGTGGCGGCGCAGGCTTTCTTT.

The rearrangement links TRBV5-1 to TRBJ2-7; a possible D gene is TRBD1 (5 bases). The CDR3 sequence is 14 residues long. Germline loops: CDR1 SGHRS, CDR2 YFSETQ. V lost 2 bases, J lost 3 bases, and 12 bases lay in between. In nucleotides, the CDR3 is TGCGCCAGCAGCTTAGAAGACAGCTACTACGAGCAGTACTTC. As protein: CASSLEDSYYEQYF.

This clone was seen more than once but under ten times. CDR3: CAWRSRGRPTEAFF. Here the CDR3 DNA reads TGTGCCTGGAGAAGTAGGGGCAGGCCTACTGAAGCTTTCTTT. The chain recombines TRBV30 with TRBJ1-1, with a weak D call TRBD1 (5 bases). The CDR3 sequence is 14 residues long. Germline V gene data show CDR1 as GTSNPN and CDR2 as SVGIG (reference sequence). Trimming left V 3 bases short and J 5 bases short, with 16 bases between.

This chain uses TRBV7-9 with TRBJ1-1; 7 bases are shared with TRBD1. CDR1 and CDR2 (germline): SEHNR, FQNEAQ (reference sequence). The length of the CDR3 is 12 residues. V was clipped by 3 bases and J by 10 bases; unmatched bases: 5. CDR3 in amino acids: CASSLGRTGAFF. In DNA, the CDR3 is TGTGCCAGCAGCTTGGGACGGACAGGAGCTTTCTTT.

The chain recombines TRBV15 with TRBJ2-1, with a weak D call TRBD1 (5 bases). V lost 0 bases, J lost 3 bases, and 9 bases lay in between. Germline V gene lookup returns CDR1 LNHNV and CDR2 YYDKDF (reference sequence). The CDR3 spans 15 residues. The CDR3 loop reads CATSRDDSDYNEQFF. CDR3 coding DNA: TGTGCCACCAGCAGAGACGACAGCGACTACAATGAGCAGTTCTTC.

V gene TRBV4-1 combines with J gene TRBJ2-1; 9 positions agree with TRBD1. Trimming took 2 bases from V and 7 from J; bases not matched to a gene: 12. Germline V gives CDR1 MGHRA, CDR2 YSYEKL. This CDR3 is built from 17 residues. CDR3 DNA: TGCGCCAGCAGCCAAAGCCACAGGGGGCATCGATGGAATGAGCAGTTCTTC. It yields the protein CASSQSHRGHRWNEQFF.

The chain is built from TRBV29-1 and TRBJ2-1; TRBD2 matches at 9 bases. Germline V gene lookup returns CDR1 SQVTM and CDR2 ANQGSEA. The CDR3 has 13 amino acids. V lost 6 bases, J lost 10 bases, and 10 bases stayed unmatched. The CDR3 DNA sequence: TGCAGCGTGGGGTCTAGCGGGGCCCGAGAGCAGTTCTTC. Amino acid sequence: CSVGSSGAREQFF.

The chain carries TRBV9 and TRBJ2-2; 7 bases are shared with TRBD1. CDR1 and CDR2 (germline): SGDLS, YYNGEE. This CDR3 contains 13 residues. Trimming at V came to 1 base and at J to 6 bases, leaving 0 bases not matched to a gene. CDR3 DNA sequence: TGTGCCAGCAGCGTACAGGGGGCCGGGGAGCTGTTTTTT. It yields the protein CASSVQGAGELFF.

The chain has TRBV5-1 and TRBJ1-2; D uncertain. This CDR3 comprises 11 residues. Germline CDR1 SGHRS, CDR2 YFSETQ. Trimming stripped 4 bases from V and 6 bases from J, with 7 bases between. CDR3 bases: TGCGCCAGCAGCGCCTCAGATGGCTACACCTTC. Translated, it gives CASSASDGYTF. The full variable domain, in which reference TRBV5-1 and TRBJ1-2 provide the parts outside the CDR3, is KAGVTQTPRYLIKTRGQQVTLSCSPISGHRSVSWYQQTPGQGLQFLFEYFSETQRNKGNFPGRFSGRQFSNSRSEMNVSTLELGDSALYLCASSASDGYTFGSGTRLTVV.